Below, 2 T cell receptor beta chains from the same sample are listed, as sequenced in a study of cytomegalovirus exposure and HLA in healthy donors. The PCR ran on 60 Vbeta and 13 Jbeta primers. The protocol was immunoSEQ multiplex PCR, while the TCRdb copy is restricted to in-frame clones and leaves out a portion. The sample yields about 180,000 clones, roughly four fifths seen once. Sequenced sample: PBMCs. These receptors originate from a woman aged 25 to 45 in good health and CMV-seronegative.

The genes are TRBV4-3 and TRBJ2-5, with TRBD1 matching 10 bases. The CDR3 consists of 18 residues. Germline values: CDR1 LGHNA, CDR2 YSLEER. Unmatched junction bases numbered 12, after V lost 0 bases and J lost 5 bases. CDR3 amino acids: CASSQDALGQGVGETQYF. CDR3 DNA sequence: TGCGCCAGCAGCCAAGATGCTCTCGGACAGGGGGTTGGGGAGACCCAGTACTTC.

V usage is TRBV7-2 and J usage is TRBJ1-1; no definite D call. V lost 2 bases and J lost 6, with 19 bases in between. The CDR3 totals 16 residues. The V gene's germline CDR1 is SGHTA and CDR2 FQGNSA. The CDR3 sequence is CASSLHPIGSGSEAFF. CDR3 nucleotides: TGTGCCAGCAGCTTACACCCAATTGGGTCGGGATCTGAAGCTTTCTTT.